A single T cell receptor (beta chain) is shown here with its context. Within the sample, other DNA sequences also encode this same CDR3. Generated by immunoSEQ multiplex PCR, the TCRdb table keeps only in-frame clones and is missing some. The table has approximately 400,000 clones, around 87% seen once. These data belong to a study of blood T cell repertoires in COVID-19. The clonotype originates from a man aged 30 to 45 who had recovered from COVID-19. The sequencing input was PBMCs or T cells enriched from blood (not recorded which).

The CDR3 nucleotides are TGTGCCAGCAGCCGTCAGGGGGGAAACACTGAAGCTTTCTTT. Protein product: CASSRQGGNTEAFF. J is TRBJ1-1 and V is TRBV7-9; 7 bases match TRBD1. The CDR3 spans 14 residues. Germline CDR1 is SEHNR and CDR2 is FQNEAQ (reference sequence). V lost 5 bases to trimming and J lost 2 bases; unmatched junction nucleotides: 5.